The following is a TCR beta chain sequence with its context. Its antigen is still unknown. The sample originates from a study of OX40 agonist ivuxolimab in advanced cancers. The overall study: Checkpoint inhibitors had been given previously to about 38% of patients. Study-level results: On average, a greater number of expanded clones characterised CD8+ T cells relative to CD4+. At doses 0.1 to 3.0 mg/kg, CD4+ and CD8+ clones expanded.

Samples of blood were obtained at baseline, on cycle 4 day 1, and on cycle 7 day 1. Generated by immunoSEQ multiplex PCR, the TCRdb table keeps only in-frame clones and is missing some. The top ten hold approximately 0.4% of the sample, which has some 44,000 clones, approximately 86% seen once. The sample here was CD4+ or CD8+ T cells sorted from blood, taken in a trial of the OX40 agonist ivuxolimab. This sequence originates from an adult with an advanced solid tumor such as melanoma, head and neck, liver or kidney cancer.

DNA for the CDR3: TGTGCCAGCAGTTACGACCGACAGACAGAAGCTTTCTTT. This translates into CASSYDRQTEAFF. This rearrangement joins TRBV6-5 to TRBJ1-1, with D possibly being TRBD1 (5 bases). This CDR3 region has 13 residues. Trimming cost V 2 bases and J 8 bases, with 12 bases left between them. Germline CDR1 and CDR2: MNHEY and SVGAGI.